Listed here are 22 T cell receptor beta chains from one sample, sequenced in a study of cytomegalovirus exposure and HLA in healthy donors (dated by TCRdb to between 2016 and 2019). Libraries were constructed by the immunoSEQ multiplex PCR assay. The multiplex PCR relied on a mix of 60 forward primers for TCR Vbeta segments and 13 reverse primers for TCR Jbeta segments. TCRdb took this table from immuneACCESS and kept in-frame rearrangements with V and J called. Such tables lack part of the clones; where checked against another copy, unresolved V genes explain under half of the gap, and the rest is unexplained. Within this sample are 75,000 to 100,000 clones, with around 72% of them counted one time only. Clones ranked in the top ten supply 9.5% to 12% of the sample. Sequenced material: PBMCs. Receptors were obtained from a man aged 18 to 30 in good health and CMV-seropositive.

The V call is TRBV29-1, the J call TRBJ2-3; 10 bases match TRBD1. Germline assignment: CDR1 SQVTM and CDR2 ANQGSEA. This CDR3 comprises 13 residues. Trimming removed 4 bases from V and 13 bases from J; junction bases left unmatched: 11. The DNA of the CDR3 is TGCAGCGTTGGGGGGGACAGGGGATCCGTGGAGTATTTT. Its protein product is CSVGGDRGSVEYF.

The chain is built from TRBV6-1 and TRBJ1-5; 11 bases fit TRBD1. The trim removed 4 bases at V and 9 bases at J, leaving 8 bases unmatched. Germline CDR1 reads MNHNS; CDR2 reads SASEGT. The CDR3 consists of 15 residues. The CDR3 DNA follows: TGTGCCAGCAGTGTTTCCGGACAGGGGGCCGCGCCCCAGCATTTT. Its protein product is CASSVSGQGAAPQHF.

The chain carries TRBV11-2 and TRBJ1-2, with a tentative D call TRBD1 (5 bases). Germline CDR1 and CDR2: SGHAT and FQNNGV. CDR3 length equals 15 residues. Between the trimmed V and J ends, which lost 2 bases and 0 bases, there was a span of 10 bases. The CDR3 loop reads CASSLSPTANYGYTF. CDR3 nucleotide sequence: TGTGCCAGCAGCTTAAGTCCGACAGCTAACTATGGCTACACCTTC.

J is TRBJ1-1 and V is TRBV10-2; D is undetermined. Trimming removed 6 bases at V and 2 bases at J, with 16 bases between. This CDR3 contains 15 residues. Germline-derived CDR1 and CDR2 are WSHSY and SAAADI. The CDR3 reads CASSPTYEENTEAFF. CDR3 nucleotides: TGCGCCAGCAGCCCCACCTATGAAGAAAACACTGAAGCTTTCTTT.

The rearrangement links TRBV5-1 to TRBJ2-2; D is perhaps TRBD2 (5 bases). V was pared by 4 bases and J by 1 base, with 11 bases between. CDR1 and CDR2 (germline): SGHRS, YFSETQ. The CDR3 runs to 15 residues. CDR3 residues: CASSLPRGNTGELFF. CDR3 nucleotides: TGCGCCAGCAGCCTCCCCCGGGGGAACACCGGGGAGCTGTTTTTT.

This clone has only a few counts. The CDR3 is CASSPTGGGNEKLFF. The CDR3 DNA reads TGTGCCAGCAGTCCAACAGGGGGGGGCAATGAAAAACTGTTTTTT. This chain connects TRBV6-5 to TRBJ1-4, with 8 bases lining up with TRBD1. CDR1 is MNHEY and CDR2 is SVGAGI in the germline V gene. This CDR3 spans 15 amino acids. The V gene end was trimmed by 5 bases and the J gene end by 5 bases; junction bases not matched to a gene: 7.

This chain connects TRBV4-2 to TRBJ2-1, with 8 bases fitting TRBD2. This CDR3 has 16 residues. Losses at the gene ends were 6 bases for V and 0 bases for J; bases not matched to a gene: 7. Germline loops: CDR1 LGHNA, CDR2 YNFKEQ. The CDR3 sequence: CASRATGGSSYNEQFF. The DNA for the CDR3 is TGTGCCAGCAGGGCTACGGGGGGGAGCTCCTACAATGAGCAGTTCTTC.

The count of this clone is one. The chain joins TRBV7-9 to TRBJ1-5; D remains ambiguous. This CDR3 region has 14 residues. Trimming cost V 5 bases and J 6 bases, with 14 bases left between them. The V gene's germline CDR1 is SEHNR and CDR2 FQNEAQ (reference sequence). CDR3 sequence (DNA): TGTGCCAGCAGCCCCTCGGGTTTCGGTCAGCCCCAGCATTTT. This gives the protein CASSPSGFGQPQHF.

CDR3 DNA sequence: TGTGCCAGCAGTGAACTGGGGGGGCTTCACACTGAAGCTTTCTTT. This gives the protein CASSELGGLHTEAFF. The V call is TRBV6-1, the J call TRBJ1-1; D is perhaps TRBD1 (6 bases). The germline V gene encodes CDR1 MNHNS and CDR2 SASEGT. There are 15 residues in the CDR3. V was cut by 2 bases and J by 3 bases, with 13 bases left in between.

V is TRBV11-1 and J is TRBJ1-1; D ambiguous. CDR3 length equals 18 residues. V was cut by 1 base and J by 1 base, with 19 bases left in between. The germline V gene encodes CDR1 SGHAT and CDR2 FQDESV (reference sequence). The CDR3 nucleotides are TGTGCCAGCAGCTTAGATGGTTTAACTTTGGGAGAGAACACTGAAGCTTTCTTT. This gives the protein CASSLDGLTLGENTEAFF.

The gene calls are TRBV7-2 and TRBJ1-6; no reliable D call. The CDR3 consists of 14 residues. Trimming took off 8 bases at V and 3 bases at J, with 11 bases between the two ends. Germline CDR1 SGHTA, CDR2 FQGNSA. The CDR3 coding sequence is TGTGCCAGCGGGCGTATGGACTATAATTCACCCCTCCACTTT. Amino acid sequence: CASGRMDYNSPLHF.

In nucleotides, the CDR3 is TGTGCCAGCAGTCCCCGTCGGGCAACTAATGAAAAACTGTTTTTT. Translating it yields CASSPRRATNEKLFF. The genes are TRBV27 and TRBJ1-4; no definite D call. The ends were cut back, 5 bases at V and 0 bases at J, with 10 bases in the middle. From germline, CDR1 is MNHEY and CDR2 SMNVEV (reference sequence). The CDR3 has 15 residues.

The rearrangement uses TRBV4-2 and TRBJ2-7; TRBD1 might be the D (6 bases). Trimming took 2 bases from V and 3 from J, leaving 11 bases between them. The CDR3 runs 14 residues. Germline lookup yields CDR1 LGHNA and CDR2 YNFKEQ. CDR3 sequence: CASSQTLQGYEQYF. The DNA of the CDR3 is TGTGCCAGCAGCCAAACCCTACAGGGCTACGAGCAGTACTTC.

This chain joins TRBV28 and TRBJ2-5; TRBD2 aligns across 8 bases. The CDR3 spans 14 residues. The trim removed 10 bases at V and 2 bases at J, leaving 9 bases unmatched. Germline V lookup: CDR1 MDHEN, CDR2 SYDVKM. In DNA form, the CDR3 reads TGTGCCACACTGGAACCGGGGGGGCAAGAGACCCAGTACTTC. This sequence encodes CATLEPGGQETQYF.

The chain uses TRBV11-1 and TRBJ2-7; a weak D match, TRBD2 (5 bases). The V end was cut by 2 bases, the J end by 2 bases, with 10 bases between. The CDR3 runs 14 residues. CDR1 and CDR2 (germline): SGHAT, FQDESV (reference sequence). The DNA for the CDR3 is TGTGCCAGCAGCTTAAGCGGCCCGACCTACGAGCAGTACTTC. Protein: CASSLSGPTYEQYF.

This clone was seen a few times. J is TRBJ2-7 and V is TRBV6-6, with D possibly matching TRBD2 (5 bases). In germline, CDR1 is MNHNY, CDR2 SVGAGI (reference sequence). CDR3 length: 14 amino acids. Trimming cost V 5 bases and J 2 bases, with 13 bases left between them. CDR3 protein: CASSPDGITYEQYF. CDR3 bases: TGTGCCAGCAGTCCCGACGGGATAACCTACGAGCAGTACTTC.

The CDR3 here is CASSLEGQFNTEAFF. In DNA, the CDR3 is TGCGCCAGCAGCTTGGAGGGACAGTTTAACACTGAAGCTTTCTTT. V is TRBV5-1 and J is TRBJ1-1, with 7 nucleotides matching TRBD1. This CDR3 has 15 amino acids. J gave up 2 bases and V 0 bases, and 4 bases lay outside the gene matches. CDR1 and CDR2 from the germline V gene are SGHRS and YFSETQ.

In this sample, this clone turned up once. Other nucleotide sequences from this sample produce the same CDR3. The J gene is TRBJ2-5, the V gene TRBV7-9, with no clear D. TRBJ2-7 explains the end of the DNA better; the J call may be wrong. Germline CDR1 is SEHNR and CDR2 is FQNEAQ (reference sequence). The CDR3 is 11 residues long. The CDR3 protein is CASSPSYEQYF. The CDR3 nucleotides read TGTGCCAGCAGCCCTTCCTACGAGCAGTACTTC.

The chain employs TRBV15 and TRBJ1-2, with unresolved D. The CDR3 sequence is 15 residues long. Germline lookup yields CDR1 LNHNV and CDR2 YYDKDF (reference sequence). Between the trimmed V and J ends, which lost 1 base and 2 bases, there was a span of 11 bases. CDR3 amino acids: CATSRGSQENYGYTF. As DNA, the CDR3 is TGTGCCACCAGCAGAGGGAGTCAAGAAAACTATGGCTACACCTTC. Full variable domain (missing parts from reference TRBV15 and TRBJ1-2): DAMVIQNPRYQVTQFGKPVTLSCSQTLNHNVMYWYQQKSSQAPKLLFHYYDKDFNNEADTPDNFQSRRPNTSFCFLDIRSPGLGDTAMYLCATSRGSQENYGYTFGSGTRLTVV.

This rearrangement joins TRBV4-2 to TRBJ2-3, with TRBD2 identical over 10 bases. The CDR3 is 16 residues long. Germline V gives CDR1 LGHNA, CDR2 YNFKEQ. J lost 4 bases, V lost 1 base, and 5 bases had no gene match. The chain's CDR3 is CASSQGSGTSADTQYF. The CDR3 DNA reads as TGTGCCAGCAGCCAAGGTTCCGGGACTAGCGCAGATACGCAGTATTTT.

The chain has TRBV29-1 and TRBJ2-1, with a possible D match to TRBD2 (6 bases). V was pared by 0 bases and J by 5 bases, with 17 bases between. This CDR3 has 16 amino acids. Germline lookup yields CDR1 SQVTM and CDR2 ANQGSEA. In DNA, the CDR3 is TGCAGCGTTGAAGATCAAGGGGCGGGGTGGAACAATGAGCAGTTCTTC. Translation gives CSVEDQGAGWNNEQFF.

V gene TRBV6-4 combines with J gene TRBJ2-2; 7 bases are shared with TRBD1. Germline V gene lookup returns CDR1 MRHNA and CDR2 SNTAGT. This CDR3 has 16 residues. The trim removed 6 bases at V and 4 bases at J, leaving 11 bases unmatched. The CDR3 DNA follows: TGTGCCAGCAGGAGGGGGCCGGGCTTGAGCACCGGGGAGCTGTTTTTT. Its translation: CASRRGPGLSTGELFF.